This TCR beta chain was recovered during a study of blood T cell repertoires in COVID-19. In the study overall: The United States, Italy and Spain were the sources of the acute and convalescent COVID-19 samples. Nucleic acid was either cDNA or gDNA, and it came from T cells, B-cell-depleted T cells, or PBMCs.

V was shortened by 3 bases and J by 10 bases, with 15 bases between the two germline ends. The germline CDR1 and CDR2 sequences are MNHNS and SASEGT. There are 14 residues in the CDR3. As handled by the study authors: Reference gene primer amplification yielded estimated nucleated cell counts. Assay: immunoSEQ multiplex PCR; the TCRdb copy retains only in-frame clones and omits some. The V and J calls and clone size come from that table; D and trimming were worked out from the DNA. The repertoire holds tens of thousands of clones, with about nine tenths as singletons. The sequenced material came from peripheral blood. The sequence came from a human donor in a cohort sampled during active COVID-19. The donor label of this sample is uncertain. The rearrangement joins TRBV6-1 to TRBJ1-4; a weak D match, TRBD1 (5 bases). CDR3 sequence (DNA): TGTGCCAGCAGTGATGGGTGGGGCGCCGTAAAACTGTTTTTT. It yields the protein CASSDGWGAVKLFF.